This record concerns one T cell receptor (beta chain) sequence. The antigen is unknown. The source of the sample is a study of T cell responses to AZD1222 COVID-19 vaccine. The data were produced by immunoSEQ multiplex PCR, yet TCRdb's version contains in-frame clones alone and is incomplete. The sample contains under 150,000 clones, almost 95% of which appear only once. This CDR3 has 11 residues. After removal of 9 bases from V and 6 bases from J, the junction contained 1 base not matched to a gene. Germline CDR1 is SNHLY and CDR2 is FYNNEI. Study conclusions and caveats: Researchers report vaccine-associated CD4 TCRs spanning spike, with dominance at 160-218 and 743-854. Unmutated variant regions are reportedly the target of nearly half of TCRs that are spike-specific. Repertoires in all cases were sampled only once the peak T cell response had passed.

The chain carries TRBV2 and TRBJ1-2; 10 nucleotides line up with TRBD1. Sequencing was performed on peripheral blood, taken 28 days after the second AZD1222 dose. This sequence originates from an adult who received the AZD1222 COVID-19 vaccine. The CDR3 here is CARTGGNGYTF. In DNA form, the CDR3 reads TGTGCCAGGACAGGGGGCAATGGCTACACCTTC.